Listed below are T cell receptor beta chains from one sample, sequenced in a study of blood T cells in healthy people across ages. TCRdb independently ran MiXCR on the 5' RACE reads; one entry per CDR3 protein. This sample carries approximately 800,000 distinct CDR3 sequences, around 50% of them seen once, and the ten largest clones take over 15%. The sample consisted of blood. Receptors originate from a man at least 80 years old in good health. CDR3s include the opening cysteine and the closing phenylalanine or tryptophan. The D gene is left open where the match is weak. Expanded clones are given a class, and other clones once, few, many or no size at all.

size: .
length: 16
V: TRBV6-1
D: TRBD2
J: TRBJ2-3
CDR3: CASSEGGRFGTDTQYF
DNA: TGTGCCAGCAGTGAAGGCGGGAGGTTCGGGACAGATACGCAGTATTTT

size: .
length: 15
V: TRBV5-1
D: .
J: TRBJ1-1
CDR3: CASSLTGMGATEAFF
DNA: TGCGCCAGCAGCTTGACAGGGATGGGGGCCACTGAAGCTTTCTTT

size: .
length: 16
V: TRBV20-1
D: TRBD2
J: TRBJ2-1
CDR3: CSARDGRTSDYNEQFF
DNA: TGCAGTGCTAGAGATGGGAGGACTAGCGACTACAATGAGCAGTTCTTC

size: .
length: 13
V: TRBV20-1
D: .
J: TRBJ2-4
CDR3: CSARLRGKNIQYF
DNA: TGCAGTGCTAGGCTCCGGGGCAAAAACATTCAGTACTTC

size: .
length: 14
V: TRBV19
D: .
J: TRBJ1-1
CDR3: CASRELGVGTEAFF
DNA: TGTGCCAGTAGGGAACTCGGGGTCGGCACTGAAGCTTTCTTT

size: few
length: 15
V: TRBV7-8
D: TRBD2
J: TRBJ2-1
CDR3: CASRGDYGTENEQFF
DNA: TGTGCCAGCCGGGGGGACTATGGGACCGAGAATGAGCAGTTCTTC

size: .
length: 14
V: TRBV7-2
D: TRBD2
J: TRBJ2-5
CDR3: CASSSRTSSETQYF
DNA: TGTGCCAGCAGCTCCCGGACTAGCTCAGAGACCCAGTACTTC

size: .
length: 14
V: TRBV9
D: TRBD2
J: TRBJ2-5
CDR3: CASSVRTSSNEQYF
DNA: TGTGCCAGCAGCGTGAGGACTAGCAGCAATGAGCAGTACTTC

size: few
length: 17
V: TRBV9
D: .
J: TRBJ2-1
CDR3: CASSVAQAGLTDNEQFF
DNA: TGTGCCAGCAGCGTAGCTCAAGCGGGTTTAACTGACAATGAGCAGTTCTTC

size: many
length: 17
V: TRBV7-2
D: TRBD1
J: TRBJ2-1
CDR3: CASSLGRRTGGHNEQFF
DNA: TGTGCCAGCAGCTTAGGGCGTCGGACAGGGGGACACAATGAGCAGTTCTTC

size: .
length: 16
V: TRBV14
D: TRBD2
J: TRBJ2-2
CDR3: CASSQIAGANTGELFF
DNA: TGTGCCAGCAGCCAAATAGCGGGAGCGAACACCGGGGAGCTGTTTTTT

size: once
length: 16
V: TRBV5-1
D: TRBD1
J: TRBJ2-2
CDR3: CASSLGDRLNTGELFF
DNA: TGCGCCAGCAGCTTGGGGGACAGGCTGAACACCGGGGAGCTGTTTTTT

size: few
length: 14
V: TRBV10-2
D: TRBD2
J: TRBJ2-1
CDR3: CASRVAGGYNEQFF
DNA: TGCGCCAGCAGAGTAGCGGGAGGTTACAATGAGCAGTTCTTC

size: .
length: 13
V: TRBV2
D: TRBD2
J: TRBJ2-1
CDR3: CASSGSGGGEQFF
DNA: TGTGCCAGCAGTGGGTCCGGGGGAGGGGAGCAGTTCTTC

size: few
length: 13
V: TRBV20-1
D: .
J: TRBJ2-2
CDR3: CSARRVEPGELFF
DNA: TGCAGTGCTAGAAGGGTCGAACCCGGGGAGCTGTTTTTT

size: .
length: 16
V: TRBV20-1
D: TRBD2
J: TRBJ2-1
CDR3: CSASKTGLAGYNEQFF
DNA: TGCAGTGCCTCGAAAACCGGACTAGCGGGGTACAATGAGCAGTTCTTC

size: .
length: 16
V: TRBV10-3
D: .
J: TRBJ2-3
CDR3: CAISDSQERLTDTQYF
DNA: TGTGCCATCAGTGATTCCCAGGAGCGTCTCACAGATACGCAGTATTTT

size: many
length: 13
V: TRBV5-1
D: .
J: TRBJ1-1
CDR3: CASSLRLNTEAFF
DNA: TGCGCCAGCAGCTTGAGGTTGAACACTGAAGCTTTCTTT

size: .
length: 18
V: TRBV4-3
D: .
J: TRBJ2-3
CDR3: CASSQGALGLASTDTPYF
DNA: TGCGCCAGCAGCCAAGGCGCGCTCGGACTGGCCAGCACAGATACGCCGTATTTT

size: few
length: 14
V: TRBV29-1
D: TRBD2
J: TRBJ2-1
CDR3: CSVDLVAGGFEQFF
DNA: TGCAGCGTTGATTTGGTAGCGGGAGGGTTTGAGCAGTTCTTC

size: few
length: 15
V: TRBV5-1
D: .
J: TRBJ2-3
CDR3: CASSDNPAGSDTQYF
DNA: TGCGCCAGCAGCGATAATCCGGCAGGGTCGGATACGCAGTATTTT

size: .
length: 14
V: TRBV6-2/TRBV6-3
D: .
J: TRBJ2-7
CDR3: CASSLAVGGLRQYF
DNA: TGTGCCAGCAGCCTCGCCGTGGGGGGTCTTCGGCAGTACTTC

size: few
length: 15
V: TRBV7-8
D: TRBD2
J: TRBJ2-7
CDR3: CASSFTSGRKYEQYF
DNA: TGTGCCAGCAGCTTCACTAGCGGGAGGAAATATGAGCAGTACTTC

size: .
length: 14
V: TRBV5-5
D: .
J: TRBJ1-1
CDR3: CASSLALSNTEAFF
DNA: TGTGCTAGCAGCTTGGCCCTGAGTAACACTGAAGCTTTCTTT

size: .
length: 14
V: TRBV7-9
D: .
J: TRBJ2-7
CDR3: CASSLGPAPREQYF
DNA: TGTGCCAGCAGCTTAGGGCCAGCCCCCCGCGAGCAGTACTTC

size: few
length: 15
V: TRBV5-1
D: TRBD2
J: TRBJ2-7
CDR3: CASSRTSASSYEQYF
DNA: TGCGCCAGCAGCAGGACTAGCGCCAGCTCCTACGAGCAGTACTTC

size: .
length: 17
V: TRBV9
D: .
J: TRBJ2-2
CDR3: CASSAPVVRGNTGELFF
DNA: TGTGCCAGCAGCGCCCCAGTTGTGCGGGGGAACACCGGGGAGCTGTTTTTT

size: .
length: 13
V: TRBV5-1
D: .
J: TRBJ2-5
CDR3: CASRDYGQETQYF
DNA: TGCGCCAGCAGGGATTATGGCCAAGAGACCCAGTACTTC

size: few
length: 17
V: TRBV4-2
D: TRBD1
J: TRBJ2-6
CDR3: CASSQKQGAEGANVLTF
DNA: TGTGCCAGCAGCCAGAAACAGGGGGCGGAAGGGGCCAACGTCCTGACTTTC

size: many
length: 13
V: TRBV5-5
D: .
J: TRBJ2-4
CDR3: CASSLGGENIQYF
DNA: TGTGCCAGCAGCTTGGGGGGGGAAAACATTCAGTACTTC

size: .
length: 14
V: TRBV9
D: .
J: TRBJ2-7
CDR3: CASSPRRLIGEQYF
DNA: TGTGCCAGCAGCCCAAGGAGGCTAATTGGCGAGCAGTACTTC

size: few
length: 16
V: TRBV20-1
D: .
J: TRBJ2-2
CDR3: CSARDVEQGLTGELFF
DNA: TGCAGTGCTAGAGATGTCGAGCAGGGTCTAACCGGGGAGCTGTTTTTT

size: many
length: 13
V: TRBV7-2
D: .
J: TRBJ2-3
CDR3: CASSLNNGDTQYF
DNA: TGTGCCAGCAGCTTGAACAACGGAGATACGCAGTATTTT